This T cell receptor (beta chain) was recorded in a study of beta chain features in type 1 diabetes. Study-wide points: Type 1 diabetes patients had fewer VDJ junction insertions and more deletions. Moderately but significantly shorter TCRB CDR3s were found in Type 1 diabetes patients in all four CD4+ subsets.

To note about this clone: What it binds is unknown.

V was cut by 0 bases and J by 3 bases, with 6 bases left in between. This CDR3 comprises 13 residues. Germline lookup yields CDR1 MNHEY and CDR2 SMNVEV (reference sequence). CD4+ naive, central memory, regulatory and stem cell-like memory cells were sorted via CD45RO/CCR7/CD25/CD127/CD95/CD27. The authors reverse transcribed all of the isolated RNA, so sequencing captured expressed TCRB transcripts. Here immunoSEQ multiplex PCR was the method, and the copy in TCRdb shows in-frame clones only, minus some. The sample has just over 450,000 clones; approximately 31% are singletons. The source material was naive CD4+ T cells from blood. This chain connects TRBV27 to TRBJ2-7; D remains unclear. The receptor was derived from a man between 18 and 35 years old in good health. The CDR3 reads CASSLSPYYEQYF. Written as DNA, the CDR3 is TGTGCCAGCAGTTTATCGCCGTACTACGAGCAGTACTTC.